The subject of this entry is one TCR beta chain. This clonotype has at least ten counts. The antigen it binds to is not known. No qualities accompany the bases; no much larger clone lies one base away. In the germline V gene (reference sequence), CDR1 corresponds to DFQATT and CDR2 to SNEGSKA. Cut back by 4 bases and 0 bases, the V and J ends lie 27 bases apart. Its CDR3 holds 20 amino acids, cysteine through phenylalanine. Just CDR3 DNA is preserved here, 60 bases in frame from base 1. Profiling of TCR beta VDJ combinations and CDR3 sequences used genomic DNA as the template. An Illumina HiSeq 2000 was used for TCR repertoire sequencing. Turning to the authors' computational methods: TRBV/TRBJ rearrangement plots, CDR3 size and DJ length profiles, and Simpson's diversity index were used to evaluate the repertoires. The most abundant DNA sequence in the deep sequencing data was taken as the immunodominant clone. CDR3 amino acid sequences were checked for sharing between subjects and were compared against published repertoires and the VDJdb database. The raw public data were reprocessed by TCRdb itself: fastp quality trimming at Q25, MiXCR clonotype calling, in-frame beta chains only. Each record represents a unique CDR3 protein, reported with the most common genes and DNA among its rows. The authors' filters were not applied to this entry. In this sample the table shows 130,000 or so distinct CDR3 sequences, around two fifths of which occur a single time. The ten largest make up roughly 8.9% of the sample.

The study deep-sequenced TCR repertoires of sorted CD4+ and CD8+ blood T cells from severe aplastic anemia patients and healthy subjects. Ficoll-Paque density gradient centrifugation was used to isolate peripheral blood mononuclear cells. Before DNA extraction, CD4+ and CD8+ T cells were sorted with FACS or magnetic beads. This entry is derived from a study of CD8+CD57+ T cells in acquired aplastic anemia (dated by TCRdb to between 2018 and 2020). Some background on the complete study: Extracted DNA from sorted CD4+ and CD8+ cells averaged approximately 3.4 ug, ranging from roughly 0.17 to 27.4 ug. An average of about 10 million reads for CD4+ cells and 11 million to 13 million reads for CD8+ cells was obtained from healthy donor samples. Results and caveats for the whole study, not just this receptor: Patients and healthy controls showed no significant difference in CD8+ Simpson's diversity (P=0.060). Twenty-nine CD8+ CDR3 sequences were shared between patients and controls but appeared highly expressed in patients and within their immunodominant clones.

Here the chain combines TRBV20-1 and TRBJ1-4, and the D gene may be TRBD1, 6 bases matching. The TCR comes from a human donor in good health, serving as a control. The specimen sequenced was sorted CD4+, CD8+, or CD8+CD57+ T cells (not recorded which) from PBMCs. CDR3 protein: CSATSLRGWAGASTNEKLFF. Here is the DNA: TGCAGTGCTACCTCGTTGAGGGGTTGGGCAGGGGCCTCAACTAATGAAAAACTGTTTTTT.